These 2 T cell receptor beta chains originate from one sample sequenced in a study of CXCR3-negative and CXCR3-positive naive CD8 T cells. With UMI labels, 5' RACE was used to prepare the TRB cDNA libraries. TCRdb reprocessed the 5' RACE reads, with one entry per CDR3 protein and no DNA. This sample contains over 100,000 distinct CDR3 sequences. Sequencing input: naive CXCR3- CD8+ T cells from blood. Stated subset: CD45RO-CCR7+CD27+CD95- naive CD8+ T cells lacking CXCR3 (TNR3-). Receptor source: a human donor in good health. Some clones in this sample may be carry-over from other donors' samples.

The chain uses TRBV5-6 and TRBJ2-3; TCRdb's assignment of TRBD1 cannot be checked, as there is no DNA. Germline V gives CDR1 SGHDT, CDR2 YYEEEE. CDR3 length: 15 residues. The CDR3 here is CASTSRATSTDTQYF.

The chain joins TRBV6-2 or TRBV6-3 to TRBJ1-1. This CDR3 is built from 14 residues. In germline, CDR1 is MNHEY, CDR2 SVGEGT. CDR3 in amino acids: CASITGLKNTEAFF.